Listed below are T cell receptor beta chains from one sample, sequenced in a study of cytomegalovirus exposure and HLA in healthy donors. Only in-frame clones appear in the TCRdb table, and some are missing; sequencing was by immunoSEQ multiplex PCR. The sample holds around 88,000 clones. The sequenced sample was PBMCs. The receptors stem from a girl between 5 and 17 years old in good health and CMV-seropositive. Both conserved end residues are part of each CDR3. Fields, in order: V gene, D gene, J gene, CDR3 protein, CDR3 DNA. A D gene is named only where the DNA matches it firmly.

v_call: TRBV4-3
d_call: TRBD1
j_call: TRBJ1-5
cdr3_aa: CASSPGQGNFQPQHF
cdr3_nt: TGCGCCAGCAGCCCGGGACAGGGGAATTTTCAGCCCCAGCATTTT

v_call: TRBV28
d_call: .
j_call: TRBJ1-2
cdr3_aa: CASATRSPMVYGYTF
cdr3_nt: TGTGCCAGCGCCACCCGGTCGCCGATGGTTTATGGCTACACCTTC

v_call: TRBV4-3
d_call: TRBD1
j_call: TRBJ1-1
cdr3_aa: CASSRQGASVVNTEAFF
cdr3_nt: TGCGCCAGCAGCCGTCAGGGGGCATCCGTCGTGAACACTGAAGCTTTCTTT

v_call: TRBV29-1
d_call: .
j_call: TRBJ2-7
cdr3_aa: CSGRTVSYEQYF
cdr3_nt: TGCAGCGGAAGAACAGTCTCCTACGAGCAGTACTTC

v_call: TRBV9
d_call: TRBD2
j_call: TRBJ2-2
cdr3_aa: CASSAGPGGPLGELFF
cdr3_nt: TGTGCCAGCAGCGCCGGGCCGGGGGGGCCTCTCGGGGAGCTGTTTTTT

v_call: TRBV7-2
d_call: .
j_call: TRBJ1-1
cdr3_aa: CASSSGGPEAFF
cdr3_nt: TGTGCCAGCAGCTCCGGGGGGCCTGAAGCTTTCTTT

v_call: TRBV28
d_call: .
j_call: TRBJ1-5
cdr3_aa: CASSLRGPQHF
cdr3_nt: TGTGCCAGCAGTTTAAGGGGGCCCCAGCATTTT

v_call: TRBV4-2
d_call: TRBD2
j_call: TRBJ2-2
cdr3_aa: CASSQFSSSGNTGELFF
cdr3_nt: TGTGCCAGCAGCCAATTTAGTTCTAGCGGGAACACCGGGGAGCTGTTTTTT

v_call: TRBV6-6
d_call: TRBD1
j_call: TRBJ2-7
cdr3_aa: CASSPGTGGTYEQYF
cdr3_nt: TGTGCCAGCAGCCCCGGGACAGGGGGCACCTACGAGCAGTACTTC

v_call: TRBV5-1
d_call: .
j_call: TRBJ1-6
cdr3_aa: CASSLTPQGSSPLHF
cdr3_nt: TGCGCCAGCAGCTTGACACCTCAGGGGTCCTCACCCCTCCACTTT

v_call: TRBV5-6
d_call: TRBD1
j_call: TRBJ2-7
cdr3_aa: CASSRDRGEQYF
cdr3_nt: TGTGCCAGCAGCCGGGACAGGGGCGAGCAGTACTTC

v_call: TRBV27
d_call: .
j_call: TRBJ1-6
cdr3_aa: CASSLSSAANSPLHF
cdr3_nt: TGTGCCAGCAGTTTATCTTCGGCAGCGAATTCACCCCTCCACTTT

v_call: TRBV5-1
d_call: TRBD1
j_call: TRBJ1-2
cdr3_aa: CASSLGWTGTNYGYTF
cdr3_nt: TGCGCCAGCAGCTTGGGCTGGACAGGAACTAACTATGGCTACACCTTC

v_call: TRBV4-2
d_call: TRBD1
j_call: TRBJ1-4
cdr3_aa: CASSRPQGAVIQDEKLFF
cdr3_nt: TGTGCCAGCAGCCGCCCACAGGGGGCGGTAATTCAGGATGAAAAACTGTTTTTT

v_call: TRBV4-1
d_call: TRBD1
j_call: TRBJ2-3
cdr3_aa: CASSQEWDRYTDTQYF
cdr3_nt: TGCGCCAGCAGCCAAGAGTGGGACAGGTACACAGATACGCAGTATTTT

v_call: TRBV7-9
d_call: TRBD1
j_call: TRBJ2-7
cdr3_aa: CASSLPKDRPAVYEQYF
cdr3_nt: TGTGCCAGCAGCTTACCCAAGGACAGGCCCGCCGTCTACGAGCAGTACTTC

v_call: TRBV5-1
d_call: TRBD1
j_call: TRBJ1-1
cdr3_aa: CASSPQQGSGTEAFF
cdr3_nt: TGCGCCAGCAGCCCTCAACAGGGGTCGGGGACTGAAGCTTTCTTT

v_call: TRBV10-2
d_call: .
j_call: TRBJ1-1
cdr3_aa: CASSRGRVTEAFF
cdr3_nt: TGCGCCAGCAGTCGAGGCAGGGTCACTGAAGCTTTCTTT

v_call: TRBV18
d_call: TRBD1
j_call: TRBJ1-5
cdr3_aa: CASSPDRDRDRYQPQHF
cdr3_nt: TGTGCCAGCTCACCTGATCGGGACAGGGATCGTTATCAGCCCCAGCATTTT

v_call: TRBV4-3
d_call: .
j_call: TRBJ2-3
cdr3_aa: CASSQVQGSADTQYF
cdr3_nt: TGCGCCAGCAGCCAAGTCCAGGGGAGCGCAGATACGCAGTATTTT

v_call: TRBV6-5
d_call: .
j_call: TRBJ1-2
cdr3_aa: CASSYSRSYGYTF
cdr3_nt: TGTGCCAGCAGTTACTCGAGGAGCTATGGCTACACCTTC

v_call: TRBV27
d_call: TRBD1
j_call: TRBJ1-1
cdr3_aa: CASSSLGQGTEAFF
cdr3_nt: TGTGCCAGCAGTTCACTGGGACAGGGGACTGAAGCTTTCTTT

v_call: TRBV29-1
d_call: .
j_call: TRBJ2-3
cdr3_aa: CSVERHSSTDTQYF
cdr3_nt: TGCAGCGTTGAGCGGCACTCTAGCACAGATACGCAGTATTTT

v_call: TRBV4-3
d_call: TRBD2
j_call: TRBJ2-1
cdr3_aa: CASSQGALIAGSYNEQFF
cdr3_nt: TGCGCCAGCAGCCAAGGCGCGCTTATAGCGGGCTCCTACAATGAGCAGTTCTTC

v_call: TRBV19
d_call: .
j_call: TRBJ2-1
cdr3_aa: CASSMRGNEQFF
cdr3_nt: TGTGCCAGTAGTATGCGCGGGAATGAGCAGTTCTTC

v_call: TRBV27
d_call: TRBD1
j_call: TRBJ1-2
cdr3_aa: CASSLSGGYYGYTF
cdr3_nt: TGTGCCAGCAGTTTGTCAGGGGGGTACTACGGCTACACCTTC

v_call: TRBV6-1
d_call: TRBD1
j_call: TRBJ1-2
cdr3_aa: CASSGGDRPNYGYTF
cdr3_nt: TGTGCCAGCAGTGGGGGGGACAGGCCGAACTATGGCTACACCTTC

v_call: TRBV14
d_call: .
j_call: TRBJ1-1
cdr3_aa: CASSQGGLTEAFF
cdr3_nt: TGTGCCAGCAGCCAGGGGGGGTTGACTGAAGCTTTCTTT

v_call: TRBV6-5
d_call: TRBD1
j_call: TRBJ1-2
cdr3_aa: CASNRGFPLGGYNF
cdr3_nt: TGTGCCAGCAACAGGGGGTTCCCCTTAGGGGGCTACAACTTC

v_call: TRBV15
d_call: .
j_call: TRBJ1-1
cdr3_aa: CATSNPVALGDTEAFF
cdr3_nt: TGTGCCACCAGCAATCCGGTAGCCCTCGGGGACACTGAAGCTTTCTTT

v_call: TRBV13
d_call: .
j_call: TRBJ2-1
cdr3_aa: CASSLGHSGIGNEQFF
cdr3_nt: TGTGCCAGCAGCTTAGGCCATTCAGGGATAGGGAATGAGCAGTTCTTC

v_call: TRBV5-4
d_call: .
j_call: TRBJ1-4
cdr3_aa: CASSWRSGHLPNEKLFF
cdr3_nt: TGTGCCAGCAGCTGGAGATCCGGTCACCTCCCGAATGAAAAACTGTTTTTT

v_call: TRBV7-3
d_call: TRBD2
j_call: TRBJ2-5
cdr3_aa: CASSPLLRGGLSPPYF
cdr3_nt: TGTGCCAGCAGCCCACTACTGCGGGGGGGCCTCAGTCCTCCGTACTTC

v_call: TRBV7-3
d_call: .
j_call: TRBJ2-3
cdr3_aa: CASSLGYGSTDTQYF
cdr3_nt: TGTGCCAGCAGCTTAGGGTACGGGAGCACAGATACGCAGTATTTT

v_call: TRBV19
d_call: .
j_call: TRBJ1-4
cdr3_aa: CASSTGLINEKLFF
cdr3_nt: TGTGCCAGTAGTACGGGACTAATTAATGAAAAACTGTTTTTT

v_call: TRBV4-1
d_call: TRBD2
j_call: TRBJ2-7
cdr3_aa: CASSQGLAVYEQYF
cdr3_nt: TGCGCCAGCAGCCAAGGACTAGCGGTCTACGAGCAGTACTTC

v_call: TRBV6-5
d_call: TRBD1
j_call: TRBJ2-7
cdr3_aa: CASRGRWDSAYEQYF
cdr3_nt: TGTGCCAGCAGGGGCAGGTGGGACAGCGCCTACGAGCAGTACTTC

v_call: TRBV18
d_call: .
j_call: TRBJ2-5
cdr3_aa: CASSTTGKETQYF
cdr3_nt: TGTGCCAGCTCAACGACGGGGAAGGAGACCCAGTACTTC

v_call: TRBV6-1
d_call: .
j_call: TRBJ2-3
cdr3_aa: CASSEIPQGTDTQYF
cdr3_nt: TGTGCCAGCAGTGAAATCCCGCAGGGCACAGATACGCAGTATTTT

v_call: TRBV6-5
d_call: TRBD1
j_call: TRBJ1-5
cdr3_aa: CASSYSRSGGNQPQHF
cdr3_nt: TGTGCCAGCAGTTACTCGAGGTCAGGGGGGAATCAGCCCCAGCATTTT

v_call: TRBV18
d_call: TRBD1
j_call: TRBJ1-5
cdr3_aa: CASSPDRGQPQHF
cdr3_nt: TGTGCCAGCTCACCTGACAGGGGTCAGCCCCAGCATTTT

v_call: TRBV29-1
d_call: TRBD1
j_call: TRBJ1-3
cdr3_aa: CSVEESWDRGGRNTIYF
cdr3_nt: TGCAGCGTTGAAGAATCATGGGACAGGGGTGGTAGAAACACCATATATTTT

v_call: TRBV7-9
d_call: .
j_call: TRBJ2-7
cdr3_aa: CASSRDTSSYEQYF
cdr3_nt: TGTGCCAGCAGCCGGGACACGAGCTCCTACGAGCAGTACTTC

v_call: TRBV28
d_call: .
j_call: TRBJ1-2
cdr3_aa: CASSLYPGSGYTF
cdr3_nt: TGTGCCAGCAGTTTATACCCCGGGTCTGGCTACACCTTC

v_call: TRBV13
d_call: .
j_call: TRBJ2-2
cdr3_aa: CASSGENTGELFF
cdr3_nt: TGTGCCAGCTCGGGGGAGAACACCGGGGAGCTGTTTTTT

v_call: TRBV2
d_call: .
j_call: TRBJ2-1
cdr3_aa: CASSDSGLYNEQFF
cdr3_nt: TGTGCCAGCAGTGATTCAGGCCTATACAATGAGCAGTTCTTC

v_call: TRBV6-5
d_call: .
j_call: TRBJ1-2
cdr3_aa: CASRPGQTNGYTF
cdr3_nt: TGTGCCAGCAGACCCGGACAGACGAATGGCTACACCTTC

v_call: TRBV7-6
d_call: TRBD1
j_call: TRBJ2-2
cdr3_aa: CASSLDGTGGIGELFF
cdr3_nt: TGTGCCAGCAGCTTAGATGGGACAGGGGGTATCGGGGAGCTGTTTTTT

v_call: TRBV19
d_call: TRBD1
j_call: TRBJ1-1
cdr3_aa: CASSTFSDRAVAFF
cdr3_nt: TGTGCCAGTAGCACCTTCTCCGACAGGGCTGTTGCTTTCTTT

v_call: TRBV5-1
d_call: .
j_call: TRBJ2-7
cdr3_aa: CASSLPTSWGYEQYF
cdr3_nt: TGCGCCAGCAGCCTTCCTACTAGCTGGGGCTACGAGCAGTACTTC

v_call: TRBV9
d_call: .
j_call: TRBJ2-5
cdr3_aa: CASSEGGEYQENQYF
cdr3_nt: TGTGCCAGCAGCGAGGGTGGGGAGTACCAAGAGAACCAGTACTTC

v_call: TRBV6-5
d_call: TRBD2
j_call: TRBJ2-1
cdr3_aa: CASRLNSGLGYEQFF
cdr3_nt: TGTGCCAGCAGGCTCAACTCCGGACTAGGGTATGAGCAGTTCTTC

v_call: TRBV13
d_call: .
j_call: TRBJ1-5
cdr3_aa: CASSLRGNQPQHF
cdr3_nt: TGTGCCAGCAGCTTACGAGGCAATCAGCCCCAGCATTTT